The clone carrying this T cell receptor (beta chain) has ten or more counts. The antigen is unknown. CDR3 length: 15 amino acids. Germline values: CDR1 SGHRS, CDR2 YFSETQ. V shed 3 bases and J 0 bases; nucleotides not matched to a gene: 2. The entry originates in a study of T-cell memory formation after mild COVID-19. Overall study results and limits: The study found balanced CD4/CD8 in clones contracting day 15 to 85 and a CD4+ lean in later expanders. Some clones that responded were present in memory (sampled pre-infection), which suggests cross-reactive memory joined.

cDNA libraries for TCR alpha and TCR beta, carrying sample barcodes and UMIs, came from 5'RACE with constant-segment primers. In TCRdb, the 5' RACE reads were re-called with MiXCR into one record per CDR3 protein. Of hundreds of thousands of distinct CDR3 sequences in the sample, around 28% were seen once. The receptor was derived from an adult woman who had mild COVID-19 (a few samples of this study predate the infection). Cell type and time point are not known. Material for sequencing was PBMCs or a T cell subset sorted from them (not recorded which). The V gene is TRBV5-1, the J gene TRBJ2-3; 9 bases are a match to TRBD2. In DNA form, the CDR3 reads TGCGCCAGCAGCTCGGGACTAGCTAGCACAGATACGCAGTATTTT. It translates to CASSSGLASTDTQYF.